This T cell receptor beta chain is from a study of blood T cells in healthy people across ages. Study background: Template switching recovered approximately one barcoded beta molecule for every two T cells.

Sample-barcoded 5' priming and a J-beta primer mix drove a second PCR of about 6 to 11 cycles. Sequencing yielded, for each sample, at least 2.5 million paired-end reads carrying CDR3. TCRdb reprocessed the 5' RACE reads with MiXCR, giving one entry per CDR3 protein. The table shows some 690,000 distinct CDR3 sequences, with roughly 20% occurring only once. Broader study findings: Diversity of TCR beta per million T cells declined in a roughly linear way with age. Aged donors had fewer naive CD4+ cells and lower diversity than long-lived donors.

The V and J ends lost 6 bases and 6 bases respectively, with 18 bases between them. This CDR3 region has 15 residues. This clonotype was observed a few times. Its antigen is not identified. What was sequenced was blood. The clonotype comes from a man between 65 and 85 years old in good health. The rearrangement uses TRBV12-3 or TRBV12-4 and TRBJ1-5, with D possibly matching TRBD1 (5 bases). CDR3 sequence (DNA): TGTGCCAGCAGCCCCGCGGGGGGTGAGGGTCAGCCCCAGCATTTT. It is translated as CASSPAGGEGQPQHF.